This T cell receptor (beta chain) was sequenced in a study of T cells in Graves' hyperthyroidism and ophthalmopathy (dated by TCRdb to between 2018 and 2021). Background on the whole study: Peripheral blood was collected at initial diagnosis, before any treatment. Following sampling, methimazole starting at 30 mg daily was given to hyperthyroidism patients, and high-dose intravenous methylprednisolone was given to ophthalmopathy patients. The study also compared thyroid tissue and blood T-cell repertoires from about six Graves' hyperthyroidism patients. A discovery cohort of about a hundred patients, about 40 with Graves' ophthalmopathy and approximately 57 with stable Graves' hyperthyroidism, was used to find distinguishing TCR V-J signatures. The paper reports TCR Vbeta CDR3 sequencing of approximately 130 peripheral blood samples: 43 ophthalmopathy, 70 to 85 hyperthyroidism and approximately 17 progressor patients. The approximately 100 discovery patients were randomly divided into training and test sets at a 7:3 ratio. Prospective prediction of ophthalmopathy was tested in an independent validation cohort of 18 to 20 hyperthyroidism patients and around 16 patients who later progressed to ophthalmopathy. On the study overall, not on this receptor specifically: In validation, the model predicted progression to ophthalmopathy a median of around six months before onset, with about 70% sensitivity and about 72% specificity. Most expanded thyroid clonotypes (frequency above 0.001) were also detected in blood, a finding suggesting that blood repertoires may reflect thyroid immune responses. Sample size was not statistically predetermined, and investigators were not blinded to group allocation. A model built on a 13 V-J signature distinguished ophthalmopathy from stable hyperthyroidism, reaching roughly 88% sensitivity and 81% to 83% specificity in cross-validation and 80%/75% in testing.

The germline V gene sets CDR1 to SNHLY and CDR2 to FYNNEI. The CDR3 holds 14 amino acids from the cysteine to the phenylalanine. Of all the DNA, just the CDR3 is kept, 42 bases in frame from base 1. Graves' hyperthyroidism was defined as stable when no progression to ophthalmopathy occurred over 18 months of follow-up. Hyperthyroidism patients were aged 18 to 65 years and newly diagnosed, with disease duration of less than 2 months. Any patient with an uncontrolled infection, another autoimmune disease, pregnancy or lactation was excluded. Diagnoses were established on the basis of clinical symptoms, serum thyroxine and TRAb, thyroid ultrasound, and orbital computed tomography. PBMCs were separated from approximately 10 ml of fresh peripheral blood using Ficoll-Paque density gradient centrifugation. Trizol reagent was used to extract total RNA, and RNA quality was then checked on an Agilent 2100 Bioanalyzer.

Amplification of TCR beta CDR3 regions was carried out from RNA transcripts. A first-round RT-PCR of the TCR CDR3 used the HTBI primer set with the Qiagen OneStep RT-PCR kit. The libraries were constructed in a second round of multiplex PCR and then size-selected and purified. The libraries were sequenced on an Illumina HiSeq2000 using paired-end 100 bp reads. The paper's processing steps were these. SOAPnuke was used to process the raw data, with reads discarded if the reads contained adapters or uncalled bases, had a mean Phred below 15, or lacked an exact constant-primer or identifier match. COPE v1.2.5 was used to merge the high-quality paired reads, and each unique nucleotide sequence was defined as a clonotype. Clonotypes were aligned to IMGT TRBV, TRBD and TRBJ reference segments using MiTCR v1.1. Analysis was restricted to V-J combinations with a frequency above 0.0001, which covered 99% to 99.2% of repertoires. The TCS score was defined as the ratio of F50 (clonal expansion) to E x V (chaos), calculated using BLOSUM62-based TCRdist between CDR3 peptides within each V-J. Welch's t-statistics and random forest reduced 500 to 650 V-J features to 13, which were used in a naive Bayes classifier (R e1071). TCRdb reprocessed the public reads (quality trimming at Q25 with fastp, clone calling with MiXCR) and kept in-frame beta chains. A single entry per CDR3 protein holds the most common genes and DNA from its merged rows. TCRdb's processing, not the authors' own work, is the source of the V and J calls. Across this sample there are approximately 370,000 distinct CDR3 sequences, with about 16% seen only once. Approximately 32% of the sample is held by the ten biggest clonotypes.

This clonotype appeared a single time. Its antigen remains undetermined. At one of its ends the junction is not consistent with the germline gene, which may arise from a read error. The receptor chain draws on TRBV2 and TRBJ1-5; too little of a D gene remains to name it. Sequencing was done on a sample of blood. The clonotype originates from a woman aged 25 to 39 with Graves' hyperthyroidism. The CDR3 corresponds to CASNAGLSNQPQDF. The DNA is as follows: TGTGCCAGCAATGCTGGCCTTAGCAATCAGCCCCAGGATTTT.